This TCR beta chain was recovered during a study of shared clonotypes between healthy human individuals. Overall study context: A donor's plate count was three for CD4 naive and three for CD4 memory; CD8 naive had two and CD8 memory one.

A remark on this clone: Antigen unknown.

The CDR3 totals 15 residues. Germline V lookup: CDR1 SNHLY, CDR2 FYNNEI. V gave up 7 bases and J gave up 4 bases; unmatched junction bases: 13. Whole-study findings and limits: Clonotypes shared by all four sorted-subset donors had higher generation probabilities than non-shared clonotypes. Sequencing of the sorted subsets was shown by rarefaction to be incomplete despite large depth. Shared clonotypes: 4.5% to 5% naive CD4, around 3.4% naive CD8, roughly 2.4% memory CD4, 0.4% memory CD8.

Repertoires were generated with immunoSEQ multiplex PCR, while TCRdb's copy carries only in-frame clones and drops some. The data hold around 1.5 million clones, with roughly 98% observed a single time. This receptor was identified in a man under 40 in good health. The sequenced sample was naive CD4+ T cells sorted from blood. Subset defined: CD45RA+ positively selected. The chain carries TRBV2 and TRBJ2-7; TRBD2 agrees at 7 bases. The CDR3 here is CASTLSGVDSYEQYF. CDR3 nucleotides: TGTGCCAGCACCTTAAGCGGGGTAGATTCGTACGAGCAGTACTTC.